This record concerns one T cell receptor beta chain sequence. The antigen is unknown. The source of the sample is a study of CD4+ T cells in melanoma. Study-wide points: CD8+ T cell, macrophage and B cell function reportedly correlated with neoantigen-specific CD4+ T cells. Diverse differentiation states were reported for melanoma neoantigen-specific CD4+ T cells.

Deletions cut 4 bases from V and 0 bases from J, with 13 bases between. CDR3 size: 15 residues. Germline loops: CDR1 SGDLS, CDR2 YYNGEE. Clones were sequenced by immunoSEQ multiplex PCR, and TCRdb holds only the in-frame ones, with some missing. The table lists under 20,000 clones, less than 85% of them singletons, with roughly 12% in the top ten. This clonotype originated in a human donor with melanoma. The gene calls are TRBV9 and TRBJ2-5, with D perhaps assigned TRBD1 or TRBD2 (6 bases each). Sequencing used cells from a culture (not recorded whether cultured in vitro). As DNA, the CDR3 is TGTGCCAGCAGCACGGGGGACATAGACCAAGAGACCCAGTACTTC. Translated, it gives CASSTGDIDQETQYF.